This T cell receptor beta chain was observed in a study of OX40 agonist ivuxolimab in advanced cancers. The method was immunoSEQ multiplex PCR; TCRdb's version includes in-frame clones alone and lacks a portion of them. The table records some 86,000 clones, around 94% of them present only once. The CDR3 is 17 residues long. Trimming removed 1 base from V and 0 bases from J, with 12 bases in between. Germline V lookup: CDR1 SGHTA, CDR2 FQGNSA. This chain joins TRBV7-2 and TRBJ1-4; D gene uncertain. The sequence derives from an adult with an advanced solid tumor such as melanoma, head and neck, liver or kidney cancer. Sequenced here: CD4+ or CD8+ T cells sorted from blood, sampled in a trial of the OX40 agonist ivuxolimab. CDR3 sequence: CASSLGAGPATNEKLFF. CDR3 DNA: TGTGCCAGCAGCTTAGGCGCAGGCCCTGCAACTAATGAAAAACTGTTTTTT.